A selection of T cell receptor beta chains follows, all from one sample in a study of cytomegalovirus exposure and HLA in healthy donors. Produced via immunoSEQ multiplex PCR; TCRdb's table is partial and in-frame only. The sample contains 130,000 or so clones, around 90% of which appear only once. Source material: PBMCs. The receptors derive from a woman aged 40-49 years in good health and CMV-seronegative. Both conserved end residues are trimmed from each CDR3. The order of the fields is V gene, J gene, clone size, CDR3 protein. Clone size appears in some rows only: once, few, many, or a class for an expanded clone.

V: TRBV6-6
J: TRBJ1-5
size: NA
CDR3: ASRAGINQPQH

V: TRBV5-1
J: TRBJ2-3
size: NA
CDR3: ASSSSTGDTQY

V: TRBV11-2
J: TRBJ1-5
size: NA
CDR3: ASATRQEGQPQH

V: TRBV7-9
J: TRBJ1-2
size: NA
CDR3: SSSLNSLVTGYGYT

V: TRBV28
J: TRBJ2-1
size: NA
CDR3: ASSLVRLAGSRNEQF

V: TRBV4-1
J: TRBJ2-7
size: NA
CDR3: ASSQRGLPNSYEQY

V: TRBV29-1
J: TRBJ2-7
size: NA
CDR3: SVVPPGLGYEQY

V: TRBV7-6
J: TRBJ2-3
size: NA
CDR3: ASSFGTSGRASDTQY

V: TRBV7-9
J: TRBJ2-7
size: NA
CDR3: SSSLGVGDTSYEQY

V: TRBV4-3
J: TRBJ2-5
size: NA
CDR3: ASSQLAQTETQY

V: TRBV11-2
J: TRBJ2-1
size: NA
CDR3: ASRPKGTGSGSEQF

V: TRBV4-2
J: TRBJ1-3
size: NA
CDR3: ASSQDLGPNSGNTIY

V: TRBV7-7
J: TRBJ2-2
size: NA
CDR3: ASSLGGRGTGELF

V: TRBV21-1
J: TRBJ2-7
size: NA
CDR3: AKQGGGSYEQY

V: TRBV5-6
J: TRBJ2-7
size: NA
CDR3: ASTTQTGTYEQY

V: TRBV5-4
J: TRBJ2-3
size: NA
CDR3: ASSLAGLAGPDTQY

V: TRBV2
J: TRBJ2-1
size: NA
CDR3: ASTPGLAENEQF

V: TRBV9
J: TRBJ1-5
size: NA
CDR3: ASSVDSGYQPQH

V: TRBV28
J: TRBJ1-2
size: NA
CDR3: ASSSISGGRLYGYT

V: TRBV2
J: TRBJ1-2
size: once
CDR3: ARNREPGYT

V: TRBV28
J: NA
size: once
CDR3: ASSLVGGSYEQY

V: TRBV19
J: TRBJ2-6
size: once
CDR3: ASSIAASGFAGANVLT